This T cell receptor beta chain was captured in a study of OX40 agonist ivuxolimab in advanced cancers. Whole-study findings and limits: The study found that CD8+ T cells averaged more expanded clones than CD4+.

Deletions cut 3 bases from V and 5 bases from J, with 11 bases between. CDR1 and CDR2 (germline): LGHNA, YSLEER. The CDR3 length is 13 residues. With respect to this clone: What it binds is unknown.

No patient had autoimmune disease or received systemic immunosuppression. Produced via immunoSEQ multiplex PCR; TCRdb's table is partial and in-frame only. The table lists about 93,000 clones, roughly nine tenths of them singletons, with 0.33% in the top ten. The sequence was collected from an adult with an advanced solid tumor such as melanoma, head and neck, liver or kidney cancer. The chain employs TRBV4-3 and TRBJ2-7, with D tentatively TRBD2 (6 bases). Sequences were derived from CD4+ or CD8+ T cells sorted from blood, sampled in a trial of the OX40 agonist ivuxolimab. The CDR3 loop reads CASSQGWGDEQYF. CDR3 in DNA: TGCGCCAGCAGCCAGGGCTGGGGGGACGAGCAGTACTTC.